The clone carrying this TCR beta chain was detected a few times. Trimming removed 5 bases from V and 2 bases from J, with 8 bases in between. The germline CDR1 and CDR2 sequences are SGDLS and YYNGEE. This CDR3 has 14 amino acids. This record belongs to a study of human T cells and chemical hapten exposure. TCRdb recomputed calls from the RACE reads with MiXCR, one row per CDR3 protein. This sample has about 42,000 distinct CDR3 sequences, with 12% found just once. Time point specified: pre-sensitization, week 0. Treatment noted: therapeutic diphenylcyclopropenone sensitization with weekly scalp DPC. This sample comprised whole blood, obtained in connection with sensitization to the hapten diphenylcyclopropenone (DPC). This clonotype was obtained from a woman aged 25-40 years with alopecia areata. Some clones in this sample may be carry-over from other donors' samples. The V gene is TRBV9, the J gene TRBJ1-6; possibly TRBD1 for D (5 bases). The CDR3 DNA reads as TGTGCCAGCAGGGACAATACCTATAATTCACCCCTCCACTTT. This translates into CASRDNTYNSPLHF.